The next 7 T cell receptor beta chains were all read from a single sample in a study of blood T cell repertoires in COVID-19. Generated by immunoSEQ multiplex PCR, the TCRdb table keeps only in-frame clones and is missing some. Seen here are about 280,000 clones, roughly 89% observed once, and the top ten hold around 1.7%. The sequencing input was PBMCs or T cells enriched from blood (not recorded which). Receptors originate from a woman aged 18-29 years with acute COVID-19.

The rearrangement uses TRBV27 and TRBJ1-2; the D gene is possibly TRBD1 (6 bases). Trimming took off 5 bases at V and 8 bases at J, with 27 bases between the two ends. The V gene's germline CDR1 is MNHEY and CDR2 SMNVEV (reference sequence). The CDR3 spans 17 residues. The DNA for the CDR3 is TGTGCCAGCAGTCCCAAAGGGGGGGGGAACGCAATAAGGGGCTACACCTTC. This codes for CASSPKGGGNAIRGYTF.

CDR3: CASSRGTSGRNEQFF. The CDR3 DNA reads TGTGCCAGCAGCCGCGGGACTAGCGGGAGGAATGAGCAGTTCTTC. J is TRBJ2-1 and V is TRBV11-3, with 15 nucleotides matching TRBD2. Germline CDR1 reads SGHNT; CDR2 reads YENEEA. The CDR3 length is 15 residues. J was trimmed by 7 bases and V by 5 bases; bases with no gene match: 3.

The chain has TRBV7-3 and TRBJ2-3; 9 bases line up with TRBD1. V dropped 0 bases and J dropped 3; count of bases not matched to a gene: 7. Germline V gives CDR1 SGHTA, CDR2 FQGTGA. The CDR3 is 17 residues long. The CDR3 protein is CASSLTGQGAGTDTQYF. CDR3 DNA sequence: TGTGCCAGCAGCTTAACGGGACAGGGCGCGGGGACAGATACGCAGTATTTT.

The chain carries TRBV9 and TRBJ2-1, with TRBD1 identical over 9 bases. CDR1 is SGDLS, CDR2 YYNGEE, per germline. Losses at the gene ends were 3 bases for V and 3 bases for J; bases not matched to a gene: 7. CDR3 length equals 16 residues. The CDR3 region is CASSAPGQGLYNEQFF. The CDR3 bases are TGTGCCAGCAGCGCACCGGGACAGGGCCTCTACAATGAGCAGTTCTTC.

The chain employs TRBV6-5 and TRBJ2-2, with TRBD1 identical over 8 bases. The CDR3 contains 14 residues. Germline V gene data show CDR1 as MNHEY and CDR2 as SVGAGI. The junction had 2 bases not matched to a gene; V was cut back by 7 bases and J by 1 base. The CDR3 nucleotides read TGTGCCAGCACCGGGACAGGGAACACCGGGGAGCTGTTTTTT. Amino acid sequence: CASTGTGNTGELFF.

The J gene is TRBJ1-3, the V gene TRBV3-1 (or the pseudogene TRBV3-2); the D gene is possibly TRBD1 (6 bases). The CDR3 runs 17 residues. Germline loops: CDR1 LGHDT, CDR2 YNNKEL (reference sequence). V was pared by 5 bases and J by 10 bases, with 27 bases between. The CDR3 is CASSEKEIVWTVGTIYF. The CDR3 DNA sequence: TGTGCCAGCAGCGAAAAAGAGATAGTTTGGACAGTCGGTACCATATATTTT.

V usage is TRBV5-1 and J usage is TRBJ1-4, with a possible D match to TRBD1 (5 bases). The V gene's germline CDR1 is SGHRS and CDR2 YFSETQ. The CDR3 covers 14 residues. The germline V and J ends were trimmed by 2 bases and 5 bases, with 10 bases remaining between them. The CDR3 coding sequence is TGCGCCAGCAGCTTTGGGGGGACCAATGAAAAACTGTTTTTT. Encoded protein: CASSFGGTNEKLFF. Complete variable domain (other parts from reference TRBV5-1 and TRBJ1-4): KAGVTQTPRYLIKTRGQQVTLSCSPISGHRSVSWYQQTPGQGLQFLFEYFSETQRNKGNFPGRFSGRQFSNSRSEMNVSTLELGDSALYLCASSFGGTNEKLFFGSGTQLSVL.